The following is a TCR beta chain sequence with its context. Its antigen is not identified. The data were taken from a study of T cells after yellow fever vaccination. Study-wide points: When the response was secondary, it was weaker but reached its peak faster, day 5 versus 15.

V lost 4 bases, J lost 9 bases, and 5 bases stayed unmatched. Per the germline V gene, CDR1 is SEHNR and CDR2 is FQNEAQ (reference sequence). The CDR3 is made up of 14 amino acids. A universal primer site and UMIs were added as TCR cDNA was made by 5'RACE template switching. MiXCR, applied by TCRdb to the 5' RACE reads, yields one record per CDR3 protein. The sample carries about 130,000 distinct CDR3 sequences, under 8.5% recorded once. The rearrangement joins TRBV7-9 to TRBJ1-6; 8 bases map to TRBD1. The receptor's source is a man between 18 and 29 years old who received the YFV17D yellow fever vaccine. The source was CD4+ T cells sorted from PBMCs, collected less than 11 days after the first yellow fever vaccination. The CDR3 nucleotides read TGTGCCAGCAGCTCGAGACAGGGGACTTCACCCCTCCACTTT. Its protein is CASSSRQGTSPLHF.